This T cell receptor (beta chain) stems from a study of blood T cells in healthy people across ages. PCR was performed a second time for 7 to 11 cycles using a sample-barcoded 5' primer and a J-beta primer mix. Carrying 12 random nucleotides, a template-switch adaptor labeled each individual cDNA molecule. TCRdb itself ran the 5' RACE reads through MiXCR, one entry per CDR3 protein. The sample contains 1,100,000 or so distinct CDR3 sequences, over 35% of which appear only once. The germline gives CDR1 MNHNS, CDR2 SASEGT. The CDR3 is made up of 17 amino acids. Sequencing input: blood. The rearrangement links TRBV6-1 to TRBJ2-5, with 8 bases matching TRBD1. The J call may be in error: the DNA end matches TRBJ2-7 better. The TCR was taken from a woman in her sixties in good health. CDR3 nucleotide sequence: TGTGCCAGCACCTACCTGGACAGGGCAAAAGGCCTCTACGAGCAGTACTTC. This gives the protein CASTYLDRAKGLYEQYF.